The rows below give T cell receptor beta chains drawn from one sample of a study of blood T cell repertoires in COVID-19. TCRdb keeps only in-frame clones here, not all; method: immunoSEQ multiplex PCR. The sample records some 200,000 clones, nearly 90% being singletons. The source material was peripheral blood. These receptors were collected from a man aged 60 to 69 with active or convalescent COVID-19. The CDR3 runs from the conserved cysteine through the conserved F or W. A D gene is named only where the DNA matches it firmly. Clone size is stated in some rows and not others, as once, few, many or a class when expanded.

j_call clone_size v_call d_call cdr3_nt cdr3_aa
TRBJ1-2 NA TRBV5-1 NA TGCGCCAGCAGCTTGGTATCAGGGGAAGGCTACACCTTC CASSLVSGEGYTF
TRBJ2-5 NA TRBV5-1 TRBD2 TGCGCCAGCAGCGCTAGGGCTAGCGGGGGCCAAGAGACCCAGTACTTC CASSARASGGQETQYF
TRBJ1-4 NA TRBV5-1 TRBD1 TGCGCCAGCAGCCTACAGGGGGCAGGGGAAAAACTGTTTTTT CASSLQGAGEKLFF
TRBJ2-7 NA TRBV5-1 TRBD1 TGCGCCAGCAGCTTGGCCACCGGGACAGTTTCCTACGAGCAGTACTTC CASSLATGTVSYEQYF
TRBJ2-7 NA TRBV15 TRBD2 TGTGCCACCAGCAGAAGGACTAGCGGGGGGCCTGACCCCTACTTC CATSRRTSGGPDPYF
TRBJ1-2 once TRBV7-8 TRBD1 TGTGCCAGCAGCCTACGGACAGGGAGTGGCTACACCTTC CASSLRTGSGYTF
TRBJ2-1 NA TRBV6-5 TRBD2 TGTGCCAGCAGAGAGACCGGGGGGGGCAGCGATGAGCAGTTCTTC CASRETGGGSDEQFF
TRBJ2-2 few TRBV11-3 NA TGTGCCAGCAGCCTCAACACCGGGGAGCTGTTTTTT CASSLNTGELFF
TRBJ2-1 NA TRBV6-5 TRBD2 TGTGCCAGCAGAAATAGCGGGGGGGCAAATGAGCAGTTCTTC CASRNSGGANEQFF
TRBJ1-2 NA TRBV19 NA TGTGCCAGTAATTATGTGGCCGGCAGAGGGACTTATGGCTACACCTTC CASNYVAGRGTYGYTF
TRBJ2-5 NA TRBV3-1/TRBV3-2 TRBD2 TGTGCCAGCAGCCGCGGGGGATTCCAAGAGACCCAGTACTTC CASSRGGFQETQYF
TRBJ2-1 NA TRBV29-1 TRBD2 TGCAGCGTTGAGGGCGGGGGGGCCATATCCTACAATGAGCAGTTCTTC CSVEGGGAISYNEQFF
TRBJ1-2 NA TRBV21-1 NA TGTGCCAGCAGCAAAGATAACAGGATCTATGGCTACACCTTC CASSKDNRIYGYTF
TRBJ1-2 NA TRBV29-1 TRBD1 TGCAGTGCCCGGGACAGATCCCTTCGTGGCTACACCTTC CSARDRSLRGYTF
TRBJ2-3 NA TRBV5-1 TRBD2 TGCGCCAGCAGCTTGGGCCCGGGGGGGCCGACAGATACGCAGTATTTT CASSLGPGGPTDTQYF
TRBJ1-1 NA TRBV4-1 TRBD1 TGCGCCAGCAGCCAAGGGGGGACAGGGGGCAGTGAAGCTTTCTTT CASSQGGTGGSEAFF
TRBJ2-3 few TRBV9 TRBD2 TGTGCCAGCAGCGTAGAAGCGGGGGGGCGAGATACGCAGTATTTT CASSVEAGGRDTQYF
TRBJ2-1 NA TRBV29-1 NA TGCAGCGTTGGCGGCGTATACAATGAGCAGTTCTTC CSVGGVYNEQFF
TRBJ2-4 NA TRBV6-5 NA TGTGCCAGCAGTTACGGGGCCGAGAGAAACATTCAGTACTTC CASSYGAERNIQYF
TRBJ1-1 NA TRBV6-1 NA TGTGCCAGCAGTGAAACAGGGTGGACTGAAGCTTTCTTT CASSETGWTEAFF
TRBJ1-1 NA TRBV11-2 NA TGTGCCAGCAGCTTAGTGGGCTACAGGATTATCGGCGGCACTGAAGCTTTCTTT CASSLVGYRIIGGTEAFF
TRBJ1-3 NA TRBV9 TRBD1 TGTGCCAGCAGCGTAGAGACAGGGGCTGGAAACACCATATATTTT CASSVETGAGNTIYF
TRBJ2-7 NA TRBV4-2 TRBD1 TGTGCCAGCAGCCATCGAGGACAGGGGGGGTACGAGCAGTACTTC CASSHRGQGGYEQYF
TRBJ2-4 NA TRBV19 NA TGTGCCAGTAGTAACCCAGGGATAGCCAAAAACATTCAGTACTTC CASSNPGIAKNIQYF
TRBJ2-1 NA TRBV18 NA TGTGCCAGCTCACCAATCTCCTCGGACAGAAACAATGAGCAGTTCTTC CASSPISSDRNNEQFF
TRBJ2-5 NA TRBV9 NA TGTGCCAGCAGCGTAGCCGGCAGGCAAGAGACCCAGTACTTC CASSVAGRQETQYF
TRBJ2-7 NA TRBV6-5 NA TGTGCCAGCAGTTACTCGAACGGGGGATCCTACGAGCAGTACTTC CASSYSNGGSYEQYF
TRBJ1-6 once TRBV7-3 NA TGTGCCAGCAGCTTACTCCCTAATTCACCCCTCCACTTT CASSLLPNSPLHF
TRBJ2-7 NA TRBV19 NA TGTGCCAGTAGCCCGGCCAGGGCTGAAGAGCAGTACTTC CASSPARAEEQYF
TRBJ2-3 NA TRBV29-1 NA TGCAGCTTTTACGGGGGCACAGATACGCAGTATTTT CSFYGGTDTQYF
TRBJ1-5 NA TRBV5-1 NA TGCGCCAGCAGCTTGCAGGGGCCCGATCAGCCCCAGCATTTT CASSLQGPDQPQHF
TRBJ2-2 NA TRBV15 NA TGTGCCACCAGCGCACAGGGGGGGGACACCGGGGAGCTGTTTTTT CATSAQGGDTGELFF
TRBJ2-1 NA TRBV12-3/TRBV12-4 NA TGTGCCAGCAGGAAACACCATGAGCAGTTCTTC CASRKHHEQFF
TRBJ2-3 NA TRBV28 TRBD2 TGTGCCAGCAGTTACTCCAGCGGGGGGGCCAGAGATACGCAGTATTTT CASSYSSGGARDTQYF
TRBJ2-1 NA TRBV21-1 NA TGTGCCAGCAGTGGCCTCGACTGGATGGCCTCTCTAGCGGGGCACTACAATGAGCAGTTCTTC CASSGLDWMASLAGHYNEQFF
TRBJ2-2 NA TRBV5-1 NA TGCGCCAGCAGCCGCGGACAGAACACCGGGGAGCTGTTTTTT CASSRGQNTGELFF
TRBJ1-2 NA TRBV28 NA TGTGCCAGCAATTCAAGGGGCTATGGCTACACCTTC CASNSRGYGYTF
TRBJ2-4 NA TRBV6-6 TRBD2 TGTGCCAGCAGTCGGACTAGCGGGGGGGCGGACACTCCCAAAAACATTCAGTACTTC CASSRTSGGADTPKNIQYF
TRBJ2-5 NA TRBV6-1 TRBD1 TGTGCCAGCAGTGAAACCGTCAGGGGGGAGACCCAGTACTTC CASSETVRGETQYF
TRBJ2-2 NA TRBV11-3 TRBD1 TGTGCCAGCAGCCCCGGGACAGGGGCGACCGGGGAGCTGTTTTTT CASSPGTGATGELFF
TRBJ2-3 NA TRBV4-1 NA TGCGCCAGCAGCCAAGATGGGCCCGTGGGAGATACGCAGTATTTT CASSQDGPVGDTQYF
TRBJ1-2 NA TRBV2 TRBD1 TGTGCCAGCAGTGATAAAGGGACAGGTTATGGCTACACCTTC CASSDKGTGYGYTF
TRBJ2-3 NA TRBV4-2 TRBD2 TGTGCCAGCAGCCAAGATCGGACTAGCGGCACAGATACGCAGTATTTT CASSQDRTSGTDTQYF
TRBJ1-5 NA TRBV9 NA TGTGCCAGCACCGACCAGAGCGGACAGAAAAATCAGCCCCAGCATTTT CASTDQSGQKNQPQHF
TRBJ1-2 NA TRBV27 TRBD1 TGTGCCAGCAGAACAGGGGGCGCGTGGGGCTACACCTTC CASRTGGAWGYTF
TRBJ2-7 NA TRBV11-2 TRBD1 TGTGCCAGCAGCTTACTTGCCGGGACAGGGGTATACGAGCAGTACTTC CASSLLAGTGVYEQYF
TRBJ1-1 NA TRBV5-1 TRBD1 TGCGCCAGCAGCTTCACAGGGGGGACTGAAGCTTTCTTT CASSFTGGTEAFF
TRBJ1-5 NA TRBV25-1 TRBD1 TGTGCCAGCTCCGGGACAGGATCTGGTCAGCCCCAGCATTTT CASSGTGSGQPQHF
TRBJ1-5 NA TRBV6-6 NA TGTGCCAGCAGTACGATGGGGGGTATGAGCAATCAGCCCCAGCATTTT CASSTMGGMSNQPQHF
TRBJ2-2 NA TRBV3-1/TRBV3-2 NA TGTGCCAGCAGCTCCCGCTCGCCAACCTCAGGCGGGGAGCTGTTTTTT CASSSRSPTSGGELFF
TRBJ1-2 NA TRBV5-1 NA TGCGCCAGCAGCTTCCCGGGATCGGAGGGCTACACCTTC CASSFPGSEGYTF
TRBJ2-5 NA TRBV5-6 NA TGTGCCAGCAGCTTGGGGACAGTTCAAGAGACCCAGTACTTC CASSLGTVQETQYF
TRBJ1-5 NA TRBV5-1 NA TGCGCCAGCAGCCCGGACAGTCCAAGCAATCAGCCCCAGCATTTT CASSPDSPSNQPQHF
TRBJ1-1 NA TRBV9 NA TGTGCCAGCAGCGTAGTACCGAGACAGGCCGGTGAAGCTTTCTTT CASSVVPRQAGEAFF
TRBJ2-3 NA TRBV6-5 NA TGTGCCAGCAGGCCAGACAAAACAGATACGCAGTATTTT CASRPDKTDTQYF
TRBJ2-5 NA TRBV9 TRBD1 TGTGCCAGCAGCGCCGCCGGGACAGGGGGCGAGACCCAGTACTTC CASSAAGTGGETQYF
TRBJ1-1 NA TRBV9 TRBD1 TGTGCCAGCAGCGTACAGGGGGACACTGAAGCTTTCTTT CASSVQGDTEAFF
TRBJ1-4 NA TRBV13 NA TGTGCCAGCAGCCATAATGAAAAACTGTTTTTT CASSHNEKLFF
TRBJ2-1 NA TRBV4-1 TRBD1 TGCGCCAGCAGCCTCCGGGACAGGGGGCTCGATGAGCAGTTCTTC CASSLRDRGLDEQFF
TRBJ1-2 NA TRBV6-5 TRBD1 TGTGCCAGCGTGGGCCATTCAGGGGGTTTCTATGGCTACACCTTC CASVGHSGGFYGYTF